A single sample is the source of the 21 T cell receptor beta chains below, sequenced in a study of shared clonotypes between healthy human individuals. Assay used: immunoSEQ multiplex PCR; TCRdb lists only in-frame clones, some missing. Of nearly 1 million clones listed, roughly 72% are singletons. Sequencing input: memory CD4+ T cells sorted from blood. Subset specified: CD45RA-negative fraction. Receptors were obtained from a man between 18 and 29 years old in good health.

This chain links TRBV5-1 with TRBJ2-5; D remains ambiguous. V was trimmed by 5 bases and J by 2 bases, leaving 7 bases between them. Germline lookup yields CDR1 SGHRS and CDR2 YFSETQ. The CDR3 consists of 12 residues. CDR3 DNA: TGCGCCAGCAGTAGACCACAAGAGACCCAGTACTTC. Amino acids: CASSRPQETQYF.

About this clone itself: Different DNA sequences within this sample yield the same CDR3. This sequence joins TRBV5-1 and TRBJ2-1; the match to TRBD2 covers 9 bases. After removal of 7 bases from V and 7 bases from J, the junction contained 9 bases not matched to a gene. The CDR3 extends over 14 amino acids. Germline V gene data show CDR1 as SGHRS and CDR2 as YFSETQ. CDR3: CASALAGAWNEQFF. The CDR3 nucleotides are TGCGCCAGCGCCTTAGCGGGAGCTTGGAATGAGCAGTTCTTC. The complete variable domain, with remaining parts taken from reference TRBV5-1 and TRBJ2-1, reads KAGVTQTPRYLIKTRGQQVTLSCSPISGHRSVSWYQQTPGQGLQFLFEYFSETQRNKGNFPGRFSGRQFSNSRSEMNVSTLELGDSALYLCASALAGAWNEQFFGPGTRLTVL.

The chain joins TRBV5-8 to TRBJ2-6; maybe TRBD1 (6 bases). V lost 9 bases to trimming and J lost 0 bases, with 22 bases between them. Germline assignment: CDR1 SGHTS and CDR2 YDEGEE. This CDR3 region has 18 residues. The CDR3 DNA reads as TGTGCCACGACCTCCGGACAGCGCCATTTCTCTGGGGCCAACGTCCTGACTTTC. Translation gives CATTSGQRHFSGANVLTF.

This clone has more than one count but fewer than ten. V is TRBV27 and J is TRBJ2-5; TRBD2 aligns across 8 bases. Germline CDR1 and CDR2: MNHEY and SMNVEV (reference sequence). The V and J ends lost 4 bases and 1 base, in that order; junction bases with no gene match: 8. The CDR3 covers 16 residues. In nucleotides, the CDR3 is TGTGCCAGCAGTTCCCTAAGAGCGGGGGCCCAAGAGACCCAGTACTTC. It specifies CASSSLRAGAQETQYF.

CDR3 sequence reads: CATSRTGTATNEKLFF. The CDR3 nucleotides are TGTGCCACCAGCAGAACCGGGACAGCAACTAATGAAAAACTGTTTTTT. The rearrangement links TRBV15 to TRBJ1-4; TRBD1 matches 7 bases. Trimming cost V 2 bases and J 0 bases; bases outside gene matches: 3. Germline V gene sequence: CDR1 LNHNV, CDR2 YYDKDF (reference sequence). CDR3 size: 16 residues.

Worth noting for this clone: A read error may explain this, as a much larger clone is one base away. Other nucleotide sequences from this sample produce the same CDR3. This chain joins TRBV5-1 and TRBJ1-2; 7 bases are shared with TRBD1. In germline, CDR1 is SGHRS, CDR2 YFSETQ. This CDR3 has 13 amino acids. Losses at the gene ends were 0 bases for V and 4 bases for J; bases not matched to a gene: 0. CDR3 protein: CASSLEGAYGYTF. As DNA, the CDR3 is TGCGCCAGCAGCTTGGAGGGGGCCTATGGCTACACCTTC.

Notes on this clone: Different DNA sequences within this sample yield the same CDR3. The V call is TRBV2, the J call TRBJ2-2, with D perhaps matching TRBD1 or TRBD2 (6 bases each). V lost 2 bases, J lost 5 bases, and 12 bases lay in between. Germline CDR1 is SNHLY and CDR2 is FYNNEI. This CDR3 comprises 15 residues. The DNA for the CDR3 is TGTGCCAGCAGTGAATCTGGAGGGGGGACCGGGGAGCTGTTTTTT. Its protein product is CASSESGGGTGELFF.

The chain uses TRBV2 and TRBJ1-1; no clear D. V lost 6 bases, J lost 10 bases, and 15 bases lay in between. CDR3 length equals 12 residues. Germline V gene data show CDR1 as SNHLY and CDR2 as FYNNEI. CDR3 in DNA: TGTGCCAGCAGAAATTCGGTGGGATTAGCTTTCTTT. Its translation is CASRNSVGLAFF.

The rearrangement uses TRBV19 and TRBJ2-2; D unresolved. Deletions cut 2 bases from V and 8 bases from J, with 9 bases between. The CDR3 loop spans 13 amino acids. Germline V gene lookup returns CDR1 LNHDA and CDR2 SQIVND (reference sequence). The DNA of the CDR3 is TGTGCCAGTAGTATAAGTTCTTCTGGGGAGCTGTTTTTT. It codes for CASSISSSGELFF.

This clone was seen many times. This sample also contains other DNA sequences that code for the same CDR3. The genes are TRBV5-6 and TRBJ2-7; D call uncertain. Germline-derived CDR1 and CDR2 are SGHDT and YYEEEE. V dropped 0 bases and J dropped 4 bases, with 8 bases sitting between them. The CDR3 contains 13 residues. The CDR3 sequence: CASSLASGYEQYF. CDR3 sequence (DNA): TGTGCCAGCAGCTTGGCCTCTGGATACGAGCAGTACTTC.

This clone occurred once. The chain joins TRBV6-1 to TRBJ2-3; the match to TRBD1 covers 7 bases. This CDR3 region has 14 residues. Trimming removed 6 bases from V and 1 base from J; junction bases left unmatched: 4. The germline V gene encodes CDR1 MNHNS and CDR2 SASEGT. In DNA form, the CDR3 reads TGTGCCAGCAGGGGGGACAGCCGCACAGATACGCAGTATTTT. It specifies CASRGDSRTDTQYF.

V is TRBV9 and J is TRBJ2-1, with D unclear. This CDR3 has 13 residues. The germline V gene encodes CDR1 SGDLS and CDR2 YYNGEE. Trimming stripped 0 bases from V and 6 bases from J, with 7 bases between. CDR3 nucleotide sequence: TGTGCCAGCAGCGTAGGGCAGGCCAATGAGCAGTTCTTC. It specifies CASSVGQANEQFF.

This rearrangement joins TRBV6-5 to TRBJ1-6, with TRBD1 matching over 7 bases. The CDR3 runs to 15 residues. Germline CDR1 and CDR2: MNHEY and SVGAGI. Germline trimming cut 6 bases from V and 13 bases from J; bases unmatched to any gene: 15. CDR3 DNA: TGTGCCAGCAGCCCCGAGGGGACAGTTCGGGGGCCCCTCCACTTT. This sequence encodes CASSPEGTVRGPLHF.

This clone has only one observation. The V call is TRBV11-2, the J call TRBJ2-7; 8 bases match TRBD2. Looked up from germline, CDR1 is SGHAT and CDR2 is FQNNGV. Trimming removed 5 bases from V and 6 bases from J; junction bases left unmatched: 12. CDR3 length: 15 residues. Here the CDR3 DNA reads TGTGCCAGCAGCCCGGTTGGGGCGGGAGGAGGCGAGCAGTACTTC. Translated, it gives CASSPVGAGGGEQYF.

The rearrangement uses TRBV11-2 and TRBJ1-6, with D hard to call. CDR3 length equals 18 residues. Germline V gene lookup returns CDR1 SGHAT and CDR2 FQNNGV. Trimming took 2 bases from V and 10 from J, leaving 24 bases between them. As DNA, the CDR3 is TGTGCCAGCAGCTTATATGAAGGCGGGGTTTTTTCGGGGTCACCCCTCCACTTT. It translates to CASSLYEGGVFSGSPLHF.

The chain has TRBV18 and TRBJ2-1, with D possibly called TRBD1 or TRBD2 (6 bases each). Trimming stripped 3 bases from V and 0 bases from J, with 12 bases between. Germline CDR1 and CDR2: KGHSH and LQKENI. This CDR3 region has 16 residues. This CDR3 is CASSPGGLSSYNEQFF. The CDR3 coding sequence is TGTGCCAGCTCACCGGGGGGCCTGAGCTCCTACAATGAGCAGTTCTTC.

This sequence joins TRBV18 and TRBJ2-7, with 11 positions matching TRBD2. Germline V gives CDR1 KGHSH, CDR2 LQKENI. This CDR3 contains 15 residues. J was trimmed by 6 bases and V by 6 bases; bases with no gene match: 10. The CDR3 loop is CASSPLGLAGGEQYF. In nucleotides, the CDR3 is TGTGCCAGCTCCCCATTGGGGCTAGCGGGAGGCGAGCAGTACTTC.

The CDR3 nucleotides are TGTGCCAGCGGAACCTTGTACGAGCAGTTCTTC. Translation gives CASGTLYEQFF. The rearrangement links TRBV6-5 to TRBJ2-1, with D unresolved. The CDR3 runs to 11 residues. Trimming removed 8 bases from V and 10 bases from J, with 12 bases in between. Germline V CDR1 and CDR2: MNHEY, SVGAGI.

The chain has TRBV5-1 and TRBJ2-7; possible D gene TRBD2, 5 bases. Trimming stripped 4 bases from V and 3 bases from J, with 8 bases between. Germline-derived CDR1 and CDR2 are SGHRS and YFSETQ. The CDR3 totals 12 residues. CDR3 amino acids: CASSRRGYEQYF. Written as DNA, the CDR3 is TGCGCCAGCAGCAGACGGGGCTACGAGCAGTACTTC.

The table lists this clone with a few counts. The chain is built from TRBV10-3 and TRBJ2-2; D unresolved. Trimming left V 4 bases short and J 4 bases short, with 4 bases between. The V gene's germline CDR1 is ENHRY and CDR2 SYGVKD. This CDR3 is built from 12 residues. CDR3 sequence reads: CAISGVTGELFF. DNA for the CDR3: TGTGCCATCAGTGGGGTCACCGGGGAGCTGTTTTTT.

The chain has TRBV7-2 and TRBJ2-3; TRBD2 matches at 10 bases. The CDR3 has 15 residues. The ends lost 6 bases at V and 8 bases at J; junction bases unmatched: 11. The V gene's germline CDR1 is SGHTA and CDR2 FQGNSA. The CDR3 reads CASRSEGLASVTQYF. In DNA, the CDR3 is TGTGCCAGCAGGTCAGAGGGACTAGCGTCGGTTACGCAGTATTTT.